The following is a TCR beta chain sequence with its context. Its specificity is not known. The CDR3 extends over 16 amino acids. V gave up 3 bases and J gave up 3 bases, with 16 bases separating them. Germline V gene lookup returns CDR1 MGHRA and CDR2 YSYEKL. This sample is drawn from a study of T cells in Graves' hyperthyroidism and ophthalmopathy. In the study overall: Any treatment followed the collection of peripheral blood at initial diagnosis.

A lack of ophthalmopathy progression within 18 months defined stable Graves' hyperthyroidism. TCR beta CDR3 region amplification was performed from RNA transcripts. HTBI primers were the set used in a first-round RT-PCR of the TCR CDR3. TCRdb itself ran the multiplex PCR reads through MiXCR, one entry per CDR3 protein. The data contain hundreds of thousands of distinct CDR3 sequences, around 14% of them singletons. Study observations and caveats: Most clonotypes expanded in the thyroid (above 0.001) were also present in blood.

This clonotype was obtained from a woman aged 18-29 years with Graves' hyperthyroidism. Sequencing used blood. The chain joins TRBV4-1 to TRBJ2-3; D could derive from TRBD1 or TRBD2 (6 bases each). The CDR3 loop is CASSQSGAFGTDTQYF. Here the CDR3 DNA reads TGCGCCAGCAGCCAGTCGGGGGCGTTTGGGACAGATACGCAGTATTTT.